The rows below give T cell receptor beta chains drawn from one sample of a study of CD8 T cells in Susac syndrome. MiXCR, applied by TCRdb to the immunoSEQ multiplex PCR reads, yields one record per CDR3 protein. The sample has over 140,000 distinct CDR3 sequences; 85% to 95% are singletons. The sample consisted of CD4+ T cells from PBMCs. These receptors all stem from a human donor with Susac syndrome. Each CDR3 is given with its conserved first and last residue. The order of the fields is clone size, J gene, D gene, V gene, CDR3 protein, CDR3 DNA. The D gene is left open where the match is weak. Size is stated for part of the rows, as once, few or many counts, or as a class when the clone is expanded.

>NA|TRBJ2-3|NA|TRBV25-1
CASSEGLVRADTQYF
TGTGCCAGCAGTGAAGGGCTAGTTCGGGCAGATACGCAGTATTTT
>NA|TRBJ2-2|TRBD2|TRBV9
CASSRGLEAGELFF
TGTGCCAGCAGCCGTGGACTAGAGGCCGGGGAGCTGTTTTTT
>NA|TRBJ1-3|NA|TRBV6-5
CASSYSTASGNTIYF
TGTGCCAGCAGTTACTCGACGGCGTCTGGAAACACCATATATTTT
>NA|TRBJ2-4|NA|TRBV2
CASSAKNIQYF
TGTGCCAGCAGTGCCAAGAACATTCAGTACTTC
>NA|TRBJ1-5|TRBD1|TRBV5-1
CASLLGQLKQPQHF
TGCGCCAGCCTCTTGGGACAGCTCAAACAGCCCCAGCATTTT
>NA|TRBJ2-7|NA|TRBV19
CASSIRDGSYEQYF
TGTGCCAGTAGTATACGGGACGGCTCCTACGAGCAGTACTTC
>NA|TRBJ2-3|NA|TRBV29-1
CSVGVGADTQYF
TGCAGCGTGGGAGTTGGGGCAGATACGCAGTATTTT
>NA|TRBJ2-1|NA|TRBV12-3/TRBV12-4
CASSFTWTPIYNEQFF
TGTGCCAGCAGTTTTACCTGGACGCCCATCTACAATGAGCAGTTCTTC
>NA|TRBJ2-5|NA|TRBV6-5
CASSSPPGQETQYF
TGTGCCAGCAGTTCCCCTCCAGGACAAGAGACCCAGTACTTC
>NA|TRBJ2-2|TRBD2|TRBV25-1
CASDASGTSGGELFF
TGTGCCAGCGACGCCTCCGGGACTAGCGGAGGGGAGCTGTTTTTT
>NA|TRBJ2-1|NA|TRBV28
CASSASHNEQFF
TGTGCCAGCAGTGCCTCCCACAATGAGCAGTTCTTC
>NA|TRBJ2-3|NA|TRBV7-8
CASSLVLQVPGDTDTQYF
TGTGCCAGCAGCTTAGTACTACAGGTCCCAGGCGACACAGATACGCAGTATTTT
>NA|TRBJ2-1|NA|TRBV18
CASSRSGSAEPEQFF
TGTGCCAGCTCACGTTCCGGGAGCGCGGAGCCTGAGCAGTTCTTC
>NA|TRBJ2-7|NA|TRBV13
CASSLEGDPYEQYF
TGTGCCAGCAGCTTAGAAGGGGATCCATACGAGCAGTACTTC
>once|TRBJ1-2|NA|TRBV7-9
CASSSQGAGYTF
TGTGCCAGCAGCTCCCAGGGAGCTGGCTACACCTTC
>NA|TRBJ1-2|NA|TRBV18
CASSPSQGPRYGYTF
TGTGCCAGCTCACCCTCACAGGGTCCCCGCTATGGCTACACCTTC
>NA|TRBJ1-6|NA|TRBV5-4
CASSLYGNSPLHF
TGTGCCAGCAGCTTGTATGGTAATTCACCCCTCCACTTT
>NA|TRBJ1-5|NA|TRBV25-1
CASSDGTQPQHF
TGTGCCAGCAGTGACGGGACTCAGCCCCAGCATTTT
>NA|TRBJ2-1|NA|TRBV11-3
CASSTYPSSYNEQFF
TGTGCCAGCTCGACGTACCCGAGCTCCTACAATGAGCAGTTCTTC
>NA|TRBJ2-4|NA|TRBV7-2
CASTDRAKNIQYF
TGTGCCAGCACAGACAGAGCCAAAAACATTCAGTACTTC
>NA|TRBJ1-5|NA|TRBV19
CASRDSGRSNQPQHF
TGTGCCAGTAGGGACTCAGGGCGAAGCAATCAGCCCCAGCATTTT
>few|TRBJ1-2|NA|TRBV12-3/TRBV12-4
CASSPLQNSVYGYTF
TGTGCCAGCAGCCCCCTACAAAACTCAGTCTATGGCTACACCTTC
>NA|TRBJ2-7|TRBD1|TRBV19
CASSNRQGHEQYF
TGTGCCAGTAGTAACCGACAGGGACACGAGCAGTACTTC
>NA|TRBJ2-5|TRBD2|TRBV2
CASSVLAGNQETQYF
TGTGCCAGCAGTGTACTAGCGGGCAACCAAGAGACCCAGTACTTC
>NA|TRBJ2-7|NA|TRBV28
CAIRGAYEQYF
TGTGCCATTAGGGGGGCCTACGAGCAGTACTTC
>NA|TRBJ1-2|NA|TRBV5-1
CASSGGHGSYGYTF
TGCGCCAGCAGCGGGGGACACGGAAGCTATGGCTACACCTTC
>NA|TRBJ1-5|NA|TRBV4-2
CASSQDRLEPQHF
TGTGCCAGCAGCCAAGATCGGCTCGAGCCCCAGCATTTT
>NA|TRBJ2-7|NA|TRBV28
CASRGRDTAPYEQYF
TGTGCCAGCAGGGGCCGGGACACCGCTCCGTACGAGCAGTACTTC
>NA|TRBJ2-5|TRBD2|TRBV3-1
CASSHLAGGRETQYF
TGTGCCAGCAGCCACCTAGCGGGGGGGCGGGAGACCCAGTACTTC
>NA|TRBJ2-1|TRBD1|TRBV9
CASSAQGAVNEQFF
TGTGCCAGCAGCGCACAGGGGGCGGTGAATGAGCAGTTCTTC
>NA|TRBJ2-7|NA|TRBV18
CASSPSRGAYEQYF
TGTGCCAGCTCACCTTCCAGGGGTGCCTACGAGCAGTACTTC
>once|TRBJ2-7|NA|TRBV20-1
CSVGAGGKDEQYF
TGCAGTGTGGGGGCAGGAGGGAAAGACGAGCAGTACTTC
>NA|TRBJ2-3|TRBD2|TRBV20-1
CSAGGGSGSTDTQYF
TGCAGTGCCGGAGGCGGGAGTGGGAGCACAGATACGCAGTATTTT
>once|TRBJ2-5|TRBD2|TRBV20-1
CSHSSGGAVETQYF
TGCAGTCACAGTAGCGGGGGGGCCGTGGAGACCCAGTACTTC
>NA|TRBJ1-4|NA|TRBV5-1
CASSPGVSSTNEKLFF
TGCGCCAGCAGCCCCGGCGTTTCCTCAACTAATGAAAAACTGTTTTTT
>NA|TRBJ1-2|NA|TRBV7-9
CASSGVNYGYTF
TGTGCCAGCTCCGGGGTCAACTATGGCTACACCTTC
>NA|TRBJ1-2|NA|TRBV5-1
CASSLVPGNLANYGYTF
TGCGCCAGCAGCTTGGTTCCGGGAAATCTCGCTAACTATGGCTACACCTTC
>NA|TRBJ2-7|NA|TRBV5-1
CASSLGYSADEQYF
TGCGCCAGCAGCTTGGGGTACTCAGCCGACGAGCAGTACTTC
>NA|TRBJ1-5|NA|TRBV6-2/TRBV6-3
CASQGHSNQPQHF
TGTGCCAGCCAGGGCCATAGCAATCAGCCCCAGCATTTT
>once|TRBJ2-1|NA|TRBV4-1
CASSRDIHEQFF
TGCGCCAGCAGCAGGGACATCCATGAGCAGTTCTTC
>NA|TRBJ2-3|NA|TRBV28
CASVRGNADTQYF
TGTGCCAGCGTGAGAGGGAACGCAGATACGCAGTATTTT